This TCR beta chain originates from a study of Graves' ophthalmopathy and Graves' hyperthyroidism. About the research overall: The authors collected peripheral blood at initial diagnosis, before any treatment.

The study amplified TCR beta CDR3 regions using RNA transcripts. Second-round multiplex PCR came after first-round RT-PCR with HTBI primers. MiXCR was run by TCRdb on the multiplex PCR reads, yielding one entry per CDR3 protein. The table has hundreds of thousands of distinct CDR3 sequences, approximately 15% seen once. None of the included patients had other autoimmune diseases, uncontrolled infections, pregnancy or lactation, as these led to exclusion. The PBMCs used were ones drawn from 7.5 to 10 ml of fresh peripheral blood. The clonotype originates from a woman between 18 and 30 years old with stable Graves' hyperthyroidism. The sequencing input was peripheral blood.

DNA for the CDR3: TGTGCCAGCAGCTTAGCCCTAGCGGGCCCCCAAGAGACCCAGTACTTC. Translating it yields CASSLALAGPQETQYF. The chain carries TRBV7-2 and TRBJ2-5; TRBD2 matches 8 bases. The V segment lost 0 bases and the J segment 1 base; nucleotides outside the gene matches: 4. This CDR3 is built from 16 residues. From germline, CDR1 is SGHTA and CDR2 FQGNSA.